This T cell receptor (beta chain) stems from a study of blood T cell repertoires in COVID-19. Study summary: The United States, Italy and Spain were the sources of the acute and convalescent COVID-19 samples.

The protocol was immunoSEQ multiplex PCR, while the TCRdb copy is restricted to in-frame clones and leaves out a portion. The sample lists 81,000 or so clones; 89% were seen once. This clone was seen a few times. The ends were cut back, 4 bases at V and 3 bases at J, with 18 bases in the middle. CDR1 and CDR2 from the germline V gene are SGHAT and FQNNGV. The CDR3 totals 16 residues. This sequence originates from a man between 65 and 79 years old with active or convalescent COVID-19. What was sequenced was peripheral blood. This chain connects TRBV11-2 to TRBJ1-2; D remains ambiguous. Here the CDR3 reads CASSSAGRKADYGYTF. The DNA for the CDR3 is TGTGCCAGCAGCTCAGCCGGCAGGAAAGCGGACTATGGCTACACCTTC. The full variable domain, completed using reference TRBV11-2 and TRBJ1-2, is EAGVAQSPRYKIIEKRQSVAFWCNPISGHATLYWYQQILGQGPKLLIQFQNNGVVDDSQLPKDRFSAERLKGVDSTLKIQPAKLEDSAVYLCASSSAGRKADYGYTFGSGTRLTVV.